This T cell receptor (beta chain) originates from a study of blood T cell repertoires in COVID-19. Background on the study: PBMCs, B-cell-depleted T cells, or T cells were the source of the cDNA or gDNA that made up the material.

The CDR3 has 15 amino acids. Trimming shortened V by 5 bases and J by 0 bases, and 13 bases separated the two germline ends. CDR1 LNHDA and CDR2 SQIVND come from the germline V gene (reference sequence). Measured with immunoSEQ multiplex PCR; TCRdb has only the in-frame clones, and not every one. The sample carries around 260,000 clones, more than 70% recorded once. The sample was peripheral blood. This clonotype was sampled from a woman between 45 and 65 years old with acute or convalescent COVID-19. The chain has TRBV19 and TRBJ1-1; no reliable D call. The CDR3 DNA is TGTGCCAGTAGTCTAAGAGGCAGTTTGAACACTGAAGCTTTCTTT. This translates into CASSLRGSLNTEAFF.